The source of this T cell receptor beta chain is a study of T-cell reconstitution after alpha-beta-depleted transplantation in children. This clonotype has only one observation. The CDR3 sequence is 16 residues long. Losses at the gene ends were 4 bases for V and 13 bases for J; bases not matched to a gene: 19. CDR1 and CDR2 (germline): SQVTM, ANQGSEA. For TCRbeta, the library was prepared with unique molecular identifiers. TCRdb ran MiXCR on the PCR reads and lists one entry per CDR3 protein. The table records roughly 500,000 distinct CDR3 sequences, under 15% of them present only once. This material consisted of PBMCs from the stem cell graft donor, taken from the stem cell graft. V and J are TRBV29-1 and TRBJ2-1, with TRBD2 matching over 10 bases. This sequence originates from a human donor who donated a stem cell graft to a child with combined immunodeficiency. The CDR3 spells CSVGLRLSGRTMKQFF. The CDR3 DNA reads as TGCAGCGTTGGCCTGAGACTTAGCGGGAGGACAATGAAACAGTTCTTC.